This T cell receptor (beta chain) was captured in a study of T cell responses to AZD1222 COVID-19 vaccine. On the study more broadly: Second-dose recipients at about 4 or about 12 weeks were treated as one pooled group. Whole-study findings and limits: Only a handful of AZD1222 recipients were seropositive at baseline. Distributed over spike, vaccine-associated CD4 TCRs predominated at 160-218 and 743-854.

The repertoire was sequenced with immunoSEQ multiplex PCR; TCRdb's copy has only in-frame clones and lacks some. Altogether about 97,000 clones are present, 75% to 90% being singletons, with the ten largest covering just under 7.5%. Turning to this clone: Its antigen is unknown.

Trimming removed 2 bases from V and 5 bases from J, with 10 bases in between. CDR3 length equals 14 residues. CDR1 is MNHEY, CDR2 SVGAGI, per germline. The receptor was isolated from an adult in good health. This rearrangement joins TRBV6-5 to TRBJ1-5, with a weak D call TRBD1 (5 bases). The material was peripheral blood, obtained on day 0 of AZD1222 vaccination. In DNA form, the CDR3 reads TGTGCCAGCAGTTACGGCCAGGGTCATCAGCCCCAGCATTTT. Its translation is CASSYGQGHQPQHF.